This T cell receptor (beta chain) was captured by sequencing in a study of blood T cell repertoires in COVID-19. Whole-study context: COVID-19 samples from acute and convalescent phases originated in the United States, Italy and Spain. PBMCs, B-cell-depleted T cells, or T cells provided the cDNA or gDNA that made up the material.

TCRdb keeps only in-frame clones here, not all; method: immunoSEQ multiplex PCR. This table has about 350,000 clones, approximately 86% appearing once. The CDR3 runs to 16 residues. Germline CDR1 is MNHEY and CDR2 is SVGEGT. J gave up 7 bases and V 5 bases, and 11 bases lay outside the gene matches. It was during active infection that Seattle patients were enrolled and then longitudinally followed. This rearrangement joins TRBV6-2 or TRBV6-3 to TRBJ1-6; TRBD1 agrees at 7 bases. The source material was peripheral blood. This receptor was taken from a woman aged 55-69 years with COVID-19, enrolled during active disease. The DNA for the CDR3 is TGTGCCAGCAGTCTCAGGGGGGCCAAATCAAATTCACCCCTCCACTTT. It encodes CASSLRGAKSNSPLHF.